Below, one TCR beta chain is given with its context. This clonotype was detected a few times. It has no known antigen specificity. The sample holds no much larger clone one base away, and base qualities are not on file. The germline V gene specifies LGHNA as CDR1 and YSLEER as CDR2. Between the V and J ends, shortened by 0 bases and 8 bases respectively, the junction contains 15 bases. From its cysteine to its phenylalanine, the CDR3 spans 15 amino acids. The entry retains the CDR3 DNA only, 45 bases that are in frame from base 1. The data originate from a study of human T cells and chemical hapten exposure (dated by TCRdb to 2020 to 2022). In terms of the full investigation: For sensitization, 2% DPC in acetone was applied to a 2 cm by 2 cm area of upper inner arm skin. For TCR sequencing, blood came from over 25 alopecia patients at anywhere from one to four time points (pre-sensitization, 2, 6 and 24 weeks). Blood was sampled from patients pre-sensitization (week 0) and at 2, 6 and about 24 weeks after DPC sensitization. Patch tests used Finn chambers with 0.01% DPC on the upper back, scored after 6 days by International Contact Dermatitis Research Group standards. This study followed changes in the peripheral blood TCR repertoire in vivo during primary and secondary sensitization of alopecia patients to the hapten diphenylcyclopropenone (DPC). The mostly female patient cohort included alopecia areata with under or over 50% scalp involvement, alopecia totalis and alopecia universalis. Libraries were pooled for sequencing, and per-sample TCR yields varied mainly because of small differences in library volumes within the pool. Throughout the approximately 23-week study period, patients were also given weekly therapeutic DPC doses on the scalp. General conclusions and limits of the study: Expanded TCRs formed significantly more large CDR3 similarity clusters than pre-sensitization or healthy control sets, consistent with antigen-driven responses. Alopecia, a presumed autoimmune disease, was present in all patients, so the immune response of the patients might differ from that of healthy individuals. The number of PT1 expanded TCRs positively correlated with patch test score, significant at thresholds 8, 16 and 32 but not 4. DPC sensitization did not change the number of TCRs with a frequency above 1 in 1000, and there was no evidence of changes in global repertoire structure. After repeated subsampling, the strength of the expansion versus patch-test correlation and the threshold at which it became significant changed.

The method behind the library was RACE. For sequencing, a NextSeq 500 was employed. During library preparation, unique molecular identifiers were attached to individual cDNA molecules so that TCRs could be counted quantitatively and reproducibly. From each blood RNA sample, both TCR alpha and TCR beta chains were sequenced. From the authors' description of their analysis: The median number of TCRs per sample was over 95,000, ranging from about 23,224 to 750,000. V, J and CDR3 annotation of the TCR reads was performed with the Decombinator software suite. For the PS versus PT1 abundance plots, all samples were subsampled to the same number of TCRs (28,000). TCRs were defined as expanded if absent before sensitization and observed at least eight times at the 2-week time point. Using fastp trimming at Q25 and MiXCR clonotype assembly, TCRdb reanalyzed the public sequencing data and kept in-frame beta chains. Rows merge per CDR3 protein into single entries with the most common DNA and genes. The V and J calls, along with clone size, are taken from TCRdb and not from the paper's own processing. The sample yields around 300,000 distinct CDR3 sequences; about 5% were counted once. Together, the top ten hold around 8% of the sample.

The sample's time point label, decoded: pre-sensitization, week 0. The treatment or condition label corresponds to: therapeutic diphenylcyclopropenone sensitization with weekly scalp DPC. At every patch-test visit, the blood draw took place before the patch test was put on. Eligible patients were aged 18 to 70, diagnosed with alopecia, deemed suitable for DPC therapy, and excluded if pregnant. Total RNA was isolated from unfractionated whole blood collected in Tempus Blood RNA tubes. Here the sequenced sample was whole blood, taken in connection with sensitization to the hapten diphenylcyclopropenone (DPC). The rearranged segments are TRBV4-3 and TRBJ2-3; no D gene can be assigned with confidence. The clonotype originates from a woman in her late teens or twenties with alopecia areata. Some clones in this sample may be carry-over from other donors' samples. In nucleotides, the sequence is TGCGCCAGCAGCCAAGACGGGTCCCCTACGGGTACGCAGTATTTT. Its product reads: CASSQDGSPTGTQYF.